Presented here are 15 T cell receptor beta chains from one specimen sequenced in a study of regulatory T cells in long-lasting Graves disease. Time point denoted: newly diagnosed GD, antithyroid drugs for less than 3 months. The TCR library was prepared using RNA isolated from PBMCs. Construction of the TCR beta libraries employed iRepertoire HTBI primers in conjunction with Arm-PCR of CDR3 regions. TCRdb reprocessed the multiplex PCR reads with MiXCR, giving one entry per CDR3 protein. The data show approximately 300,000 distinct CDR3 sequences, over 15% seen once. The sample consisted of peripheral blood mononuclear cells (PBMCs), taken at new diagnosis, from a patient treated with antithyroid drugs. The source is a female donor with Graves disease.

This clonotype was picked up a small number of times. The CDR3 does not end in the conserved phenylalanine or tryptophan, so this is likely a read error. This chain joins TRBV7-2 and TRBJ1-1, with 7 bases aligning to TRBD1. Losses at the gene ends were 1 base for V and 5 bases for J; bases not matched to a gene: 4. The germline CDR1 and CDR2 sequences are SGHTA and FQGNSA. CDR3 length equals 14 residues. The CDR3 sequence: CASSLETGLTEAFS. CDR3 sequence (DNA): TGTGCCAGCAGCTTAGAGACAGGGTTGACTGAAGCTTTCTCT.

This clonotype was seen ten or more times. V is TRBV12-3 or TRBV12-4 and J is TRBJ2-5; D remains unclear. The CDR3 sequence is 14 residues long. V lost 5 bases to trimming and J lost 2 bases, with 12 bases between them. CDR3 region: CASSTGRLQETQYF. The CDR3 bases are TGTGCCAGCAGTACCGGACGGTTACAAGAGACCCAGTACTTC.

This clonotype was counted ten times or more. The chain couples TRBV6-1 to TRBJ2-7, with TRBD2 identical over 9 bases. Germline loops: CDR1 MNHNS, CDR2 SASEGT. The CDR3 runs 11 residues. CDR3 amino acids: CVSGSSYEQYF. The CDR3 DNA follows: TGTGTTAGCGGGAGCTCCTACGAGCAGTACTTC.

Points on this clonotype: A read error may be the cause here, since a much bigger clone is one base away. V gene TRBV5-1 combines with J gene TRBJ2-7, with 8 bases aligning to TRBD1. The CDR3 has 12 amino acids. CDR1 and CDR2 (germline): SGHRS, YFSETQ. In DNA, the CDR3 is TGCGCCAGCAGCGCGACAGGGGACGAGCACTACTTC. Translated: CASSATGDEHYF. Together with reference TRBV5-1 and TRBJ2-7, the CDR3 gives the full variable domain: KAGVTQTPRYLIKTRGQQVTLSCSPISGHRSVSWYQQTPGQGLQFLFEYFSETQRNKGNFPGRFSGRQFSNSRSEMNVSTLELGDSALYLCASSATGDEHYFGPGTRLTVT.

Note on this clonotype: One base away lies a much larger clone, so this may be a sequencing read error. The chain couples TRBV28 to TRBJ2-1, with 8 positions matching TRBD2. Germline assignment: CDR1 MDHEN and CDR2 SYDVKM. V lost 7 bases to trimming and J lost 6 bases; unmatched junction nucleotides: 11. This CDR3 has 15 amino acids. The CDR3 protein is CASILRLAGPNEQFF. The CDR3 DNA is TGTGCCAGCATATTACGGCTAGCGGGCCCCAATGAGCAGTTCTTC.

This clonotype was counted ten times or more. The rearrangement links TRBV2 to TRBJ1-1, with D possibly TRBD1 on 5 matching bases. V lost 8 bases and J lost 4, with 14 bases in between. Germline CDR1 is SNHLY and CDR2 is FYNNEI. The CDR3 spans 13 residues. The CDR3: CASYGTWGTEAFF. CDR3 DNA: TGTGCCAGCTACGGGACCTGGGGCACTGAAGCTTTCTTT. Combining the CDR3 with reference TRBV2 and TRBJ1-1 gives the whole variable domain EPEVTQTPSHQVTQMGQEVILRCVPISNHLYFYWYRQILGQKVEFLVSFYNNEISEKSEIFDDQFSVERPDGSNFTLKIRSTKLEDSAMYFCASYGTWGTEAFFGQGTRLTVV.

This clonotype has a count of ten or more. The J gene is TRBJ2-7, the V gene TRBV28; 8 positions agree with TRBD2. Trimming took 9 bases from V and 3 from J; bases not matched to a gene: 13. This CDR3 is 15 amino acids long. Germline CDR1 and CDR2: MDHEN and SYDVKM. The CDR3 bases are TGTGCCAGAAGACCCGATAGCGGGAAACGCTACGAGCAGTACTTC. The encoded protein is CARRPDSGKRYEQYF.

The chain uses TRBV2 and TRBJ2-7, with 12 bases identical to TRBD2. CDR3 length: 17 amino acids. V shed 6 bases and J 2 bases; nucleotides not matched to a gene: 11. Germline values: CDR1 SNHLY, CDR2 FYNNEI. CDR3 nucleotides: TGTGCCAGCAGCCTTTCCGGGGCTAGCGGGAGGGCCTACGAGCAGTACTTC. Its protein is CASSLSGASGRAYEQYF.

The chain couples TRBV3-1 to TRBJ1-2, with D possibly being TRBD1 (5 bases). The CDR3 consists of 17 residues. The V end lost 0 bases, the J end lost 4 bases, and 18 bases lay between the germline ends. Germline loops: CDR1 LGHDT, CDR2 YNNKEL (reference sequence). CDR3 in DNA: TGTGCCAGCAGCCAAGATCCGGGGGGATGGGGCCTCTATGGCTACACCTTC. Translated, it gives CASSQDPGGWGLYGYTF. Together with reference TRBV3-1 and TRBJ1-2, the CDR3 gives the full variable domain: DTAVSQTPKYLVTQMGNDKSIKCEQNLGHDTMYWYKQDSKKFLKIMFSYNNKELIINETVPNRFSPKSPDKAHLNLHINSLELGDSAVYFCASSQDPGGWGLYGYTFGSGTRLTVV.

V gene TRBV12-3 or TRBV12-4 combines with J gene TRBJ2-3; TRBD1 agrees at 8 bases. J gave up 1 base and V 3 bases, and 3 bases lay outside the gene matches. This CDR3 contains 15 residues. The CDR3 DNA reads TGTGCCAGCAGTTTCAAGACAGGGGGCACAGATACGCAGTATTTT. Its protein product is CASSFKTGGTDTQYF.

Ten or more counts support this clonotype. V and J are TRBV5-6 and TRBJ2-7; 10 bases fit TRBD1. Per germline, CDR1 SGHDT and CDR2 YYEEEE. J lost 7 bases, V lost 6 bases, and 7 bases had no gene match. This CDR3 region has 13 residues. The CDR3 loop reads CASTGTGAGEQYF. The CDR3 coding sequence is TGTGCCAGCACCGGGACAGGGGCGGGGGAGCAGTACTTC.

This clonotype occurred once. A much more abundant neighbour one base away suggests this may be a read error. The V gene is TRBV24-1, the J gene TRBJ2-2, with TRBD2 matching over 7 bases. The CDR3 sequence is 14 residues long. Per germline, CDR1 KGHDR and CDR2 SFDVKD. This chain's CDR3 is CATGRGGNTEELFF. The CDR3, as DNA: TGTGCCACCGGCCGGGGAGGGAACACCGAGGAGCTGTTTTTT.

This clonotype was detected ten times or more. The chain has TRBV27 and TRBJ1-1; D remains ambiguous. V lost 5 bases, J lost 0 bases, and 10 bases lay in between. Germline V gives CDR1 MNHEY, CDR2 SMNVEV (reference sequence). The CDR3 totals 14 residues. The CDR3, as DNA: TGTGCCAGCAGTGAACTGACAATGAACACTGAAGCTTTCTTT. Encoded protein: CASSELTMNTEAFF.

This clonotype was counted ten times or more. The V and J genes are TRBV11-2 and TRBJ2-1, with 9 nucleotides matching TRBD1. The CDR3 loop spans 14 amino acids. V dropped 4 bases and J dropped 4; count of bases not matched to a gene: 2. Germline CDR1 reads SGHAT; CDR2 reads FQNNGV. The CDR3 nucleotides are TGTGCCAGCAGCTGGGACAGGGATTACAATGAGCAGTTCTTC. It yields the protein CASSWDRDYNEQFF.

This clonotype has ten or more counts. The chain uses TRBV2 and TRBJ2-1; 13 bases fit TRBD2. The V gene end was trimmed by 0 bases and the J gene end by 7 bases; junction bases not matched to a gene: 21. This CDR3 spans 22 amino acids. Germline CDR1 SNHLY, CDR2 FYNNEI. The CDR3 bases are TGTGCCAGCAGTGAAGCCCAACGACGACAGGGTGGGACTAGCGGGAAGGGTAATGAGCAGTTCTTC. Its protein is CASSEAQRRQGGTSGKGNEQFF.